Listed here are 6 T cell receptor beta chains from one sample, sequenced in a study of beta chain features in type 1 diabetes. As every portion of the isolated RNA was reverse transcribed, the sequencing read expressed TCRB transcripts. Measured with immunoSEQ multiplex PCR; TCRdb has only the in-frame clones, and not every one. The sample includes nearly 350,000 clones, 7% to 9% seen only once; the top ten take approximately 0.44%. Sequenced sample: central memory CD4+ T cells from blood. Source of these receptors: a woman aged 18-29 years in good health.

There are a few counts of this clone. This chain uses TRBV14 with TRBJ2-3; 9 positions match TRBD2. This CDR3 spans 17 amino acids. Germline CDR1 SGHDN, CDR2 FVKESK. Unmatched junction bases numbered 14, after V lost 4 bases and J lost 6 bases. DNA of the CDR3: TGTGCCAGCAGCCCAGCCGGGGCTAGCGGGGCCATTGATACGCAGTATTTT. It yields the protein CASSPAGASGAIDTQYF. Drawing the rest from reference TRBV14 and TRBJ2-3, the complete variable domain is EAGVTQFPSHSVIEKGQTVTLRCDPISGHDNLYWYRRVMGKEIKFLLHFVKESKQDESGMPNNRFLAERTGGTYSTLKVQPAELEDSGVYFCASSPAGASGAIDTQYFGPGTRLTVL.

This clone has more than one count but fewer than ten. The chain has TRBV10-3 and TRBJ2-1; TRBD2 agrees at 11 bases. The germline V gene encodes CDR1 ENHRY and CDR2 SYGVKD. This CDR3 has 14 residues. Trimming removed 10 bases from V and 7 bases from J; junction bases left unmatched: 9. CDR3 sequence reads: CATTGLAAYNEQFF. The DNA for the CDR3 is TGTGCCACCACGGGACTAGCGGCTTATAATGAGCAGTTCTTC.

The chain recombines TRBV2 with TRBJ2-7, with 8 bases aligning to TRBD2. The J segment lost 5 bases and the V segment lost 6 bases, leaving 12 bases of the junction unmatched. CDR1 is SNHLY and CDR2 is FYNNEI in the germline V gene. The CDR3 has 15 residues. The CDR3 DNA follows: TGTGCCAGCAGCGGACTCGAGCGGGAGCTGGACGAGCAGTACTTC. Translated, it gives CASSGLERELDEQYF.

The chain is built from TRBV7-9 and TRBJ2-1, with TRBD2 matching 8 bases. CDR3 size: 16 residues. Germline V lookup: CDR1 SEHNR, CDR2 FQNEAQ (reference sequence). V gave up 4 bases and J gave up 2 bases; unmatched junction bases: 7. The CDR3: CASSSPGGRTYNEQFF. The CDR3 nucleotides are TGTGCCAGCAGCTCCCCCGGCGGGAGGACCTACAATGAGCAGTTCTTC.

The chain combines TRBV28 with TRBJ2-1; tentatively, D is TRBD2 (6 bases). This CDR3 is 16 amino acids long. Germline V lookup: CDR1 MDHEN, CDR2 SYDVKM. The V end lost 6 bases, the J end lost 0 bases, and 15 bases lay between the germline ends. CDR3 sequence: CASRDDFGSSYNEQFF. As DNA, the CDR3 is TGTGCCAGCAGAGACGACTTCGGGAGCTCCTACAATGAGCAGTTCTTC.

The rearrangement joins TRBV6-1 to TRBJ2-5; TRBD2 aligns across 12 bases. CDR3 length equals 16 residues. Germline CDR1 is MNHNS and CDR2 is SASEGT. Losses at the gene ends were 5 bases for V and 1 base for J; bases not matched to a gene: 5. DNA of the CDR3: TGTGCCAGCAGTCAAGGGACTAGCGGGCCCCAAGAGACCCAGTACTTC. Translation: CASSQGTSGPQETQYF.